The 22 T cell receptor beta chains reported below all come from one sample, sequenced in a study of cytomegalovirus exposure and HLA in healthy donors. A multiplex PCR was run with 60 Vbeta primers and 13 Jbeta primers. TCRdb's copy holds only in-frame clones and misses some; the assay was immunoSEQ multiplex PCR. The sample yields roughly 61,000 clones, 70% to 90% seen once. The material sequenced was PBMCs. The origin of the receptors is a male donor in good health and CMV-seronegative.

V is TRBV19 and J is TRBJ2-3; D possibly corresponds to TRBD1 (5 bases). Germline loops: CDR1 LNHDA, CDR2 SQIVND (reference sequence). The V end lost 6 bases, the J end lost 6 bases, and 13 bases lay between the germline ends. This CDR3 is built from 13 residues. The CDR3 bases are TGTGCCAGTAGGGCCAGGGATACCGATACGCAGTATTTT. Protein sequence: CASRARDTDTQYF.

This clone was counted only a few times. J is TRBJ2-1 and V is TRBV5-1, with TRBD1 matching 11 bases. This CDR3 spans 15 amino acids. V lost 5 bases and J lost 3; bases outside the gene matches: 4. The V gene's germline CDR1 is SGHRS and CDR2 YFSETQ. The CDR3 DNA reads TGCGCCAGCAGGCCCGGGACAGGGGGCTACAATGAGCAGTTCTTC. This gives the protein CASRPGTGGYNEQFF.

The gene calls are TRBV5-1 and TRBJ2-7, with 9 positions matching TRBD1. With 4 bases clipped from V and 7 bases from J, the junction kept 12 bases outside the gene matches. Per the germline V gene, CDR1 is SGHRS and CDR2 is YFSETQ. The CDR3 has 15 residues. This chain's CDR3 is CASSLRRDRAGEQYF. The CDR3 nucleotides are TGCGCCAGCAGCCTACGGAGGGACAGGGCGGGGGAGCAGTACTTC.

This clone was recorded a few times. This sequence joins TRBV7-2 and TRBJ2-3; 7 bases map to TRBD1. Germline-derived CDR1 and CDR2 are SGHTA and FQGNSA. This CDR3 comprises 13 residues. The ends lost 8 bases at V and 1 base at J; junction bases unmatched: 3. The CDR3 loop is CASPTGGTDTQYF. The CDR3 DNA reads TGTGCCAGCCCCACAGGGGGCACAGATACGCAGTATTTT.

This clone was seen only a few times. The DNA for the CDR3 is TGTGCCATCAGGCAGGGGAGCACTGAAGCTTTCTTT. It is translated as CAIRQGSTEAFF. The J gene is TRBJ1-1, the V gene TRBV10-3, with D possibly being TRBD1 (6 bases). Trimming removed 6 bases from V and 4 bases from J, with 9 bases in between. Germline loops: CDR1 ENHRY, CDR2 SYGVKD. The CDR3 contains 12 residues.

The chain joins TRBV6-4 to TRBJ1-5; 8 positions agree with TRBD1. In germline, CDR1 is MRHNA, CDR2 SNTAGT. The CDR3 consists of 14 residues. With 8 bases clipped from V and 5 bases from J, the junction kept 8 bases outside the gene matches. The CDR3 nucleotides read TGTGCCAGCGCACCCGGGACAGGTTATCAGCCCCAGCATTTT. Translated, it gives CASAPGTGYQPQHF.

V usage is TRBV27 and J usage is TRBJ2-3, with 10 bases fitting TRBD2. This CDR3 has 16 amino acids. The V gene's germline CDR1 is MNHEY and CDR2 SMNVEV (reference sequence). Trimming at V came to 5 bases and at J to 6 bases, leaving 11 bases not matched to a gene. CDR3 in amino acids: CASSPYSGGPGDTQYF. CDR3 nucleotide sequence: TGTGCCAGCAGTCCGTATAGCGGGGGGCCAGGGGATACGCAGTATTTT.

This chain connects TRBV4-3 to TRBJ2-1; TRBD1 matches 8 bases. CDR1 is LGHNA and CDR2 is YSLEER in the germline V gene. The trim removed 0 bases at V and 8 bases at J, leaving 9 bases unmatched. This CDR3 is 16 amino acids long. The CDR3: CASSQEGARGRDEQFF. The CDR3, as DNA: TGCGCCAGCAGCCAAGAAGGGGCCAGGGGGCGGGATGAGCAGTTCTTC.

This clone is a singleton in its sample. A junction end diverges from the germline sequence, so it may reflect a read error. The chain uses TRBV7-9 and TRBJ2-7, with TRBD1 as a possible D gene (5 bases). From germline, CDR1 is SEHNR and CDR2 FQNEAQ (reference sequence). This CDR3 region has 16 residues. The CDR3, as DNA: TGTTCCAGCAGCTTAAGGGGCCTGGGTACCACCTACGAGCAGTACTTC. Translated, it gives CSSSLRGLGTTYEQYF.

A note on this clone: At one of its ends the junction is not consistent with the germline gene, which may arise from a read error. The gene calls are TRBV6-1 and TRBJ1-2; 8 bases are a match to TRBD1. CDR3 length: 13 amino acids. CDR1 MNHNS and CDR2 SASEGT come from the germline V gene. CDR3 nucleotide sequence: TGTGCCAGCGAGGAGACAGGGGTAGCTGGCCACACCTTC. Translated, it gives CASEETGVAGHTF.

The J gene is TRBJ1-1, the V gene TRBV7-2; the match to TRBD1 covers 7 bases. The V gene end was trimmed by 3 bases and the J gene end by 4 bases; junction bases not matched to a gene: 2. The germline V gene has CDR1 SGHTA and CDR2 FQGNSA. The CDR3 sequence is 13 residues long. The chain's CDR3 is CASSLGTVTEAFF. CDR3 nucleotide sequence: TGTGCCAGCAGCTTGGGGACAGTCACTGAAGCTTTCTTT.

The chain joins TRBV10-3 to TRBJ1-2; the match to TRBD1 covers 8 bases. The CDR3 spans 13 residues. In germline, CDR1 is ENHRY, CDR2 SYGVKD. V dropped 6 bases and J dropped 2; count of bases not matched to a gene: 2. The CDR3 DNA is TGTGCCATCAGGCAGGGGGCAAACTATGGCTACACCTTC. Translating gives CAIRQGANYGYTF.

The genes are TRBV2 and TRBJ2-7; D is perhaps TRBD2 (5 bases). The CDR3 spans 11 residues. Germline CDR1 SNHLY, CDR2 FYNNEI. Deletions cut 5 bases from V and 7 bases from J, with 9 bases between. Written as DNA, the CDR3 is TGTGCCAGCAGTTATCCGGGGGAGCAGTACTTC. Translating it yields CASSYPGEQYF.

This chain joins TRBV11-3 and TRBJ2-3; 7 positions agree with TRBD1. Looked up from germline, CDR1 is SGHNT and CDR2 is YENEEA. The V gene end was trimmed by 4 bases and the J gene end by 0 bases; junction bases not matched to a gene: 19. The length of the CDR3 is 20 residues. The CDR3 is CASSSGAFFTGEQSTDTQYF. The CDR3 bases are TGTGCCAGCAGCTCCGGCGCCTTTTTTACAGGGGAACAAAGCACAGATACGCAGTATTTT.

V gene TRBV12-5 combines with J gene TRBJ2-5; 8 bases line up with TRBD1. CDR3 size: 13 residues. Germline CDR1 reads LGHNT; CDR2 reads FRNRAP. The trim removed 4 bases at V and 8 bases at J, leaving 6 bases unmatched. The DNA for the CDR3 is TGTGCTAGTGGTTCGGTGACAGGGGCAACCCAGTACTTC. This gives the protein CASGSVTGATQYF.

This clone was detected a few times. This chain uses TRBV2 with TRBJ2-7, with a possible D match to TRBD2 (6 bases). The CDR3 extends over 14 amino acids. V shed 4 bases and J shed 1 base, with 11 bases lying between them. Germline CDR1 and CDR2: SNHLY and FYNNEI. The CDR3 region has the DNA TGTGCCAGCAGTGCGCGGGGCTCATCCTACGAGCAGTACTTC. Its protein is CASSARGSSYEQYF.

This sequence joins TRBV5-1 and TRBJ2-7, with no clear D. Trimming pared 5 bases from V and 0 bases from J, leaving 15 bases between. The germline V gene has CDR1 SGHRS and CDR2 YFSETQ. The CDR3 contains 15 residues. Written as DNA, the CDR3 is TGCGCCAGCAGTCTAGACGGAATTAGCTCCTACGAGCAGTACTTC. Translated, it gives CASSLDGISSYEQYF.

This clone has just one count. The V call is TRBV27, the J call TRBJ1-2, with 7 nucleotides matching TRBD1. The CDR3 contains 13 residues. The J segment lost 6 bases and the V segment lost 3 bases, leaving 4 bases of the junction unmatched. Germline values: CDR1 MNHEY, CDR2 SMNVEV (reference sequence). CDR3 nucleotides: TGTGCCAGCAGTTTCTTTCAGGGGGATGGCTACACCTTC. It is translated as CASSFFQGDGYTF.

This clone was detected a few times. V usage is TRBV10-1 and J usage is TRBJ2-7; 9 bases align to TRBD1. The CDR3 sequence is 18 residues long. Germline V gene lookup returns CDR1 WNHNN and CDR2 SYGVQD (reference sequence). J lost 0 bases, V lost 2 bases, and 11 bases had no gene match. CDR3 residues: CASSERRTGEGSSYEQYF. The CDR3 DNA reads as TGCGCCAGCAGTGAGAGAAGGACAGGGGAAGGGAGCTCCTACGAGCAGTACTTC.

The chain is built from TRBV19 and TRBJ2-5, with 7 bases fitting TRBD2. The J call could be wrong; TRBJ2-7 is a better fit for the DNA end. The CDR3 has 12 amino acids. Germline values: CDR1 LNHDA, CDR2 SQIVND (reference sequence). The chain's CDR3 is CASPERGYEQYF. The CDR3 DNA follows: TGTGCCAGTCCTGAGCGGGGTTACGAGCAGTACTTC.

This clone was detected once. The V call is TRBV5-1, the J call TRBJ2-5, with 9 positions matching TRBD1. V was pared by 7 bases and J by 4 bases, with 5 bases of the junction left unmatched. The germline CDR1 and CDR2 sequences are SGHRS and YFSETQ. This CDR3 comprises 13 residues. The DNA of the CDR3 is TGCGCCAGCGACATGGACAGGGGAGAGACCCAGTACTTC. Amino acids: CASDMDRGETQYF.

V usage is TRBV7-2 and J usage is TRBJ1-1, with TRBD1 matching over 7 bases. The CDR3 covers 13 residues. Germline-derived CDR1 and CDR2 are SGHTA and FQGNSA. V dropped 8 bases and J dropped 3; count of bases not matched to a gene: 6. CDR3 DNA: TGTGCCAGCGCCAGACAGGGCCACACTGAAGCTTTCTTT. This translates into CASARQGHTEAFF.